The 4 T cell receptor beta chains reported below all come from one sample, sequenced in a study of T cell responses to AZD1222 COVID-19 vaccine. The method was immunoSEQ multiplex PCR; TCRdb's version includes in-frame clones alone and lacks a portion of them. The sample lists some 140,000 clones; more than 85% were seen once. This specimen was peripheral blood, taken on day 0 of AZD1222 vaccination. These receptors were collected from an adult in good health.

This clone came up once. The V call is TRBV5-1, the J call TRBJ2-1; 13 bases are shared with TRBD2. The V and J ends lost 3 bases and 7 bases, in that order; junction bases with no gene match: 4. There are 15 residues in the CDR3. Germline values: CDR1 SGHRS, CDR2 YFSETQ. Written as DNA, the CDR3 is TGCGCCAGCAGCTCACTAGCGGGAGGGCGAAATGAGCAGTTCTTC. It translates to CASSSLAGGRNEQFF.

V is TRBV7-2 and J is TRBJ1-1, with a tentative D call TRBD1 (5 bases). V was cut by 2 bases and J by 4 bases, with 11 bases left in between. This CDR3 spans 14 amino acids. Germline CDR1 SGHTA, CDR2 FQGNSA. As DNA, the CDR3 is TGTGCCAGCAGCTTAATCACAGGAGGCACTGAAGCTTTCTTT. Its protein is CASSLITGGTEAFF.

CDR3 sequence: CATSRGYFGQGAADTQYF. DNA for the CDR3: TGTGCCACCAGCAGGGGGTACTTTGGACAGGGGGCGGCAGATACGCAGTATTTT. The J gene is TRBJ2-3, the V gene TRBV15, with TRBD1 matching 11 bases. V was pared by 3 bases and J by 4 bases, with 12 bases of the junction left unmatched. CDR1 LNHNV and CDR2 YYDKDF come from the germline V gene (reference sequence). The CDR3 runs to 18 residues.

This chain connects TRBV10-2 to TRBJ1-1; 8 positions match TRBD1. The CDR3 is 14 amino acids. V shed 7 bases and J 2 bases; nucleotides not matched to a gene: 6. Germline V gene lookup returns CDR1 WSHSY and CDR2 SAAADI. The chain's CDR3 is CASNNDRGNTEAFF. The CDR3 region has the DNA TGCGCCAGCAATAATGACAGGGGAAACACTGAAGCTTTCTTT.